The 17 T cell receptor beta chains below were found in one sample sequenced in a study of T cell clonality in common variable immunodeficiency (dated by TCRdb to about 2015). Points the paper makes about the study in general: Reportedly, TCRbeta sequences from CVID had fewer deletions and N-nucleotide insertions, and highly modified clones with 13 or more V deletions were absent from CVID.

No antigen has been assigned to these receptors. The library was obtained by the immunoSEQ multiplex PCR assay. The immuneACCESS repertoire file appears here via TCRdb, limited to in-frame rearrangements. These files lack a portion of the clones; in checked studies, under half of the deficit traces to unresolved V genes, and the cause of the others is not known. The table shows tens of thousands of clones here, with no singletons. The ten top clones hold approximately 3% of the sample. Material for sequencing was peripheral blood mononuclear cells. These TCRs come from a human donor with common variable immunodeficiency.

This clone was detected a few times. With the read ending 3 residues before the CDR3 end, the germline J gene is used to fill in that end. The chain employs TRBV11-2 and TRBJ2-5, with D maybe TRBD2 (5 bases). Trimming stripped 5 bases from V and 2 bases from J, with 12 bases between. The CDR3 loop spans 14 amino acids. Germline V CDR1 and CDR2: SGHAT, FQNNGV. The DNA read from the CDR3 is TGTGCCAGCAGCCCGCGGACTGTTCAAGAGACC. Residues: CASSPRTVQET. The full CDR3 protein is CASSPRTVQETQYF.

With regard to this clone: The read comes to an end 3 residues before the CDR3 does, leaving the germline J gene to fill in the end. This chain uses TRBV2 with TRBJ1-3; 9 nucleotides match TRBD1. Germline V lookup: CDR1 SNHLY, CDR2 FYNNEI. This CDR3 has 14 residues. The junction had 1 base not matched to a gene; V was cut back by 5 bases and J by 2 bases. CDR3 in amino acids: CASSRTGAGNTIYF. The part of the CDR3 DNA that was read is TGTGCCAGCAGTCGGACAGGGGCTGGAAACACC.

This clone was counted ten times or more. The read terminates 3 residues before the CDR3 end, so the remaining end is supplied by the germline J gene. This sequence joins TRBV29-1 and TRBJ1-2; a weak D match, TRBD1 (6 bases). Per germline, CDR1 SQVTM and CDR2 ANQGSEA. This CDR3 comprises 12 residues. The sequenced part of the CDR3 DNA is TGCAGCGTTGCCCGGGGGGCGCGGGGC. Translating it yields CSVARGARG. The full CDR3 protein is CSVARGARGYTF.

This clone occurred many times. From the germline J gene comes the end of the CDR3, since the read stops 3 residues before it. The chain has TRBV5-1 and TRBJ1-3; 7 positions agree with TRBD1. The germline V gene has CDR1 SGHRS and CDR2 YFSETQ. CDR3 length equals 14 residues. J gave up 4 bases and V 2 bases, and 3 bases lay outside the gene matches. The CDR3 protein is CASSFTGAGNTIYF. The part of the CDR3 DNA that was read is TGCGCCAGCAGCTTCACAGGGGCGGGAAACACC.

This clone appeared a few times. The read gets to within 3 residues of the CDR3 end, and the germline J gene fills in the rest. The chain employs TRBV7-8 and TRBJ1-1; 7 bases are a match to TRBD1. The CDR3 is made up of 14 amino acids. J lost 0 bases, V lost 3 bases, and 1 base had no gene match. Germline CDR1 reads SGHVS; CDR2 reads FQNEAQ. CDR3 amino acids: CASSFRGMNTEAFF. The CDR3 DNA, read in part, is TGTGCCAGCAGCTTCAGGGGGATGAACACTGAA.

This clone was seen at least ten times. The read ends 3 residues before the CDR3 terminus; that terminus is restored from the germline J gene. V usage is TRBV20-1 and J usage is TRBJ2-3; 10 positions agree with TRBD1. J lost 4 bases, V lost 4 bases, and 17 bases had no gene match. There are 18 residues in the CDR3. Germline CDR1 DFQATT, CDR2 SNEGSKA (reference sequence). The CDR3 sequence: CSATLAGTGDAGADTQYF. CDR3 DNA (partial): TGCAGTGCTACCCTAGCCGGGACAGGGGACGCTGGAGCAGATACG.

A word on this clone: The sequence runs out 3 residues before the end of the CDR3; the remainder is reconstructed from the germline J gene. The chain carries TRBV7-2 and TRBJ2-7; no definite D call. The CDR3 spans 14 residues. The ends were cut back, 1 base at V and 1 base at J, with 8 bases in the middle. The germline V gene has CDR1 SGHTA and CDR2 FQGNSA. The covered CDR3 bases are TGTGCCAGCAGCTTAGTGGCGGAATCCTACGAG. Its protein product is CASSLVAESYE. The complete CDR3 protein is CASSLVAESYEQYF.

This clone showed up just a few times. The CDR3 end lies 3 residues beyond the end of the read and is filled in from the germline J gene. This chain joins TRBV18 and TRBJ1-1; TRBD1 matches 9 bases. Germline loops: CDR1 KGHSH, CDR2 LQKENI. J gave up 5 bases and V 3 bases, and 7 bases lay outside the gene matches. CDR3 length equals 15 residues. Incomplete CDR3 DNA: TGTGCCAGCTCACCGGGACAGGGTGGGTTAACTGAA. It is translated as CASSPGQGGLTE. The complete CDR3 sequence is CASSPGQGGLTEAFF.

Points on this clone: The read gets to within 3 residues of the CDR3 end, and the germline J gene fills in the rest. The chain joins TRBV2 to TRBJ2-3; D is perhaps TRBD2 (5 bases). The CDR3 has 15 residues. The V gene lost 5 bases and the J gene lost 1 base, with 13 bases spanning the gap. CDR1 and CDR2 (germline): SNHLY, FYNNEI. CDR3 region: CASSRLGLGTDTQYF. The CDR3 DNA, read in part, is TGTGCCAGCAGTCGTTTAGGACTTGGCACAGATACG.

This clone was recorded a few times. Coverage ceases 3 residues before the CDR3 finishes, and the germline J gene fills in the end. The chain uses TRBV7-2 and TRBJ2-5; TRBD1 might be the D (6 bases). In germline, CDR1 is SGHTA, CDR2 FQGNSA. The CDR3 length is 15 residues. The V end lost 0 bases, the J end lost 7 bases, and 15 bases lay between the germline ends. The CDR3 DNA, read in part, is TGTGCCAGCAGCTTAGCGGGGGCCCCTACGGGGACC. It is translated as CASSLAGAPTGT. The complete CDR3 protein is CASSLAGAPTGTQYF.

On this clone itself: The read terminates 3 residues ahead of where the CDR3 ends, so the germline J gene completes it. The chain combines TRBV7-9 with TRBJ2-3, with D perhaps matching TRBD1 (6 bases). The CDR3 is 14 residues long. The germline CDR1 and CDR2 sequences are SEHNR and FQNEAQ (reference sequence). V lost 1 base to trimming and J lost 5 bases, with 10 bases between them. The DNA read from the CDR3 is TGTGCCAGCAGCTTAGGGGGGCTGGGAGATACG. Encoded protein: CASSLGGLGDT. The complete CDR3 reads CASSLGGLGDTQYF. The full variable domain, rest sourced from reference TRBV7-9 and TRBJ2-3, is DTGVSQNPRHKITKRGQNVTFRCDPISEHNRLYWYRQTLGQGPEFLTYFQNEAQLEKSRLLSDRFSAERPKGSFSTLEIQRTEQGDSAMYLCASSLGGLGDTQYFGPGTRLTVL.

A few counts support this clone. The read gets to within 3 residues of the CDR3 end, and the germline J gene fills in the rest. The chain has TRBV11-3 and TRBJ2-7; possible D gene TRBD1, 5 bases. V lost 0 bases and J 3 bases, leaving 6 bases between the germline ends. This CDR3 contains 13 residues. Germline CDR1 reads SGHNT; CDR2 reads YENEEA. The CDR3 loop is CASSLEGDYEQYF. CDR3 DNA (partial): TGTGCCAGCAGCTTAGAAGGGGACTACGAG.

This clone was recorded a few times. The CDR3 end is not reached by the read, which stops 3 residues before it; the germline J gene fills it in. This chain joins TRBV7-9 and TRBJ2-2; 7 nucleotides align to TRBD1. V shed 5 bases and J 4 bases; nucleotides not matched to a gene: 7. CDR1 is SEHNR and CDR2 is FQNEAQ in the germline V gene (reference sequence). CDR3 length: 15 residues. The CDR3 DNA, read in part, is TGTGCCAGCAGCCGGGGACAGACAGCCACCGGGGAG. It translates to CASSRGQTATGE. In full, the CDR3 reads CASSRGQTATGELFF.

As regards this clone: From the germline J gene comes the end of the CDR3, since the read stops 3 residues before it. The chain is built from TRBV5-1 and TRBJ2-5; TRBD1 matches 11 bases. Germline CDR1 reads SGHRS; CDR2 reads YFSETQ. There are 18 residues in the CDR3. V gave up 3 bases and J gave up 5 bases; unmatched junction bases: 15. The CDR3 loop reads CASSSGRTGGNRRETQYF. The DNA read from the CDR3 is TGCGCCAGCAGCTCCGGCAGGACAGGGGGCAACCGGAGGGAGACC.

This clone was seen more than once but under ten times. Coverage ceases 3 residues before the CDR3 finishes, and the germline J gene fills in the end. The chain is built from TRBV19 and TRBJ2-5, with TRBD1 as a possible D gene (6 bases). CDR1 is LNHDA and CDR2 is SQIVND in the germline V gene (reference sequence). CDR3 size: 16 residues. V lost 3 bases and J lost 1, with 15 bases in between. Here the CDR3 reads CASSMVGQGSQETQYF. The CDR3 bases that were read are TGTGCCAGTAGTATGGTAGGGCAGGGGTCCCAAGAGACC.

Comments on this clone: Read data end 3 residues before the CDR3 end; the end is taken from the germline J gene. The V call is TRBV7-2, the J call TRBJ2-1; the D gene is possibly TRBD2 (5 bases). The CDR3 runs to 15 residues. CDR1 and CDR2 (germline): SGHTA, FQGNSA. V lost 1 base, J lost 6 bases, and 13 bases lay in between. The sequenced CDR3 bases are TGTGCCAGCAGCTTAGGAGGTAGACTACTCAATGAG. As protein: CASSLGGRLLNE. The whole CDR3 sequence reads CASSLGGRLLNEQFF.

This clone showed up many times. Read data end 3 residues before the CDR3 end; the end is taken from the germline J gene. The chain is built from TRBV5-4 and TRBJ2-3; D is perhaps TRBD2 (5 bases). Trimming cost V 10 bases and J 1 base, with 13 bases left between them. The CDR3 runs 13 residues. Germline lookup yields CDR1 SGHNT and CDR2 YYREEE (reference sequence). CDR3 DNA (partial): TGTGCCTACCGCGGGTCTCGCACAGATACG. Protein: CAYRGSRTDT. The full CDR3 protein is CAYRGSRTDTQYF. Complete variable domain (other parts from reference TRBV5-4 and TRBJ2-3): ETGVTQSPTHLIKTRGQQVTLRCSSQSGHNTVSWYQQALGQGPQFIFQYYREEENGRGNFPPRFSGLQFPNYSSELNVNALELDDSALYLCAYRGSRTDTQYFGPGTRLTVL.